The 6 T cell receptor beta chains below come from one sample, sequenced in a study of cytomegalovirus exposure and HLA in healthy donors. Primers: 60 Vbeta forward and 13 Jbeta reverse. Repertoires were generated with immunoSEQ multiplex PCR, while TCRdb's copy carries only in-frame clones and drops some. This table holds about 190,000 clones, about four fifths found once. Input material: PBMCs. Receptor source: a woman aged 45-65 years in good health and CMV-seronegative.

The chain combines TRBV6-1 with TRBJ2-7; a possible D gene is TRBD1 (5 bases). The germline CDR1 and CDR2 sequences are MNHNS and SASEGT. V shed 4 bases and J shed 0 bases, with 10 bases lying between them. There are 14 residues in the CDR3. The CDR3 DNA reads as TGTGCCAGCAGTGTGACAGTACCCTCCTACGAGCAGTACTTC. Its translation is CASSVTVPSYEQYF.

In the case of this clone: The sample holds other DNA sequences that translate to the same CDR3. The rearrangement uses TRBV29-1 and TRBJ1-1; 9 bases agree with TRBD1. Trimming at V came to 6 bases and at J to 0 bases, leaving 2 bases not matched to a gene. This CDR3 is 13 amino acids long. The germline V gene encodes CDR1 SQVTM and CDR2 ANQGSEA. Here the CDR3 reads CSVGTGMNTEAFF. CDR3 sequence (DNA): TGCAGCGTGGGGACAGGGATGAACACTGAAGCTTTCTTT.

This chain uses TRBV2 with TRBJ2-1, with 13 positions matching TRBD2. The V segment lost 6 bases and the J segment 6 bases; nucleotides outside the gene matches: 11. This CDR3 contains 17 residues. Germline V lookup: CDR1 SNHLY, CDR2 FYNNEI. This chain's CDR3 is CASSSGLAGEGGNEQFF. The CDR3 bases are TGTGCCAGCAGCTCCGGACTAGCGGGAGAAGGGGGCAATGAGCAGTTCTTC.

The gene calls are TRBV25-1 and TRBJ1-4; no definite D call. CDR3 length: 15 amino acids. V was shortened by 3 bases and J by 4 bases, with 12 bases between the two germline ends. Germline assignment: CDR1 MGHDK and CDR2 SYGVNS. The CDR3 protein is CASSEGGWGNEKLFF. In nucleotides, the CDR3 is TGTGCCAGCAGTGAGGGAGGGTGGGGTAATGAAAAACTGTTTTTT.

The gene calls are TRBV7-2 and TRBJ1-2, with 10 bases identical to TRBD1. CDR1 and CDR2 (germline): SGHTA, FQGNSA. This CDR3 has 15 amino acids. The ends lost 4 bases at V and 5 bases at J; junction bases unmatched: 7. The CDR3 protein is CASSYIGQGEYGYTF. CDR3 DNA: TGTGCCAGCAGCTATATAGGACAGGGGGAATATGGCTACACCTTC.

This clone has a handful of counts. The gene calls are TRBV9 and TRBJ1-6, with TRBD1 as a possible D gene (6 bases). Per the germline V gene, CDR1 is SGDLS and CDR2 is YYNGEE. The V and J ends lost 4 bases and 10 bases respectively, with 15 bases between them. This CDR3 comprises 14 residues. CDR3 sequence (DNA): TGTGCCAGCAGCTCGGACAGTTTCGGGTCACCCCTCCACTTT. It is translated as CASSSDSFGSPLHF. The entire variable domain, with the rest obtained from reference TRBV9 and TRBJ1-6, is as follows: DSGVTQTPKHLITATGQRVTLRCSPRSGDLSVYWYQQSLDQGLQFLIQYYNGEERAKGNILERFSAQQFPDLHSELNLSSLELGDSALYFCASSSDSFGSPLHFGNGTRLTVT.